The present T cell receptor (beta chain) was sequenced within a study of blood T cell repertoires in COVID-19. Background on the study: The United States, Italy and Spain provided the acute and convalescent COVID-19 samples. PBMCs, B-cell-depleted T cells, or T cells provided the cDNA or gDNA that made up the material.

The ends lost 0 bases at V and 6 bases at J; junction bases unmatched: 5. The CDR3 is 16 amino acids. Germline-derived CDR1 and CDR2 are LGHNA and YNFKEQ. Per the study methods: For nucleated cells, counts were estimated from reference gene primer amplification. The data were produced by immunoSEQ multiplex PCR, yet TCRdb's version contains in-frame clones alone and is incomplete. The DNA gave D and trimming, while V, J and clone size come from that table. The table includes about 400,000 clones, 89% detected once. This TCR came from a man between 40 and 49 years old with acute or convalescent COVID-19. Sequenced: peripheral blood. The chain combines TRBV4-2 with TRBJ2-7; 13 positions agree with TRBD2. The CDR3 DNA follows: TGTGCCAGCAGCCAAGAACTAGCGGGAGGGCTCTCCGAGCAGTACTTC. This codes for CASSQELAGGLSEQYF.